Reported below is one T cell receptor beta chain. No antigen is known for it. Both 60 Vbeta primers and 13 Jbeta primers went into the PCR. Sequencing used immunoSEQ multiplex PCR; TCRdb keeps in-frame clones, though not all of them. This sample carries just over 200,000 clones, about two thirds of them seen once, and the ten largest clones take around 2.6%. This entry comes from a study of cytomegalovirus exposure and HLA in healthy donors. Trimming pared 0 bases from V and 3 bases from J, leaving 9 bases between. Germline lookup yields CDR1 MNHEY and CDR2 SVGAGI. This CDR3 has 14 residues. Points from the study as a whole: Most subjects' HLA-A and HLA-B alleles were reportedly predicted from TCR beta sequences. Roughly uniform sequencing depth across donors was assumed, possibly incorrectly. The Asian-associated ancestry cluster reportedly had fewer N-insertions than the approximately 690-donor mean in a later analysis.

Material for sequencing was PBMCs. The clonotype originates from a man in his forties in good health and CMV-seropositive. The chain carries TRBV6-5 and TRBJ2-7; D unresolved. The CDR3 nucleotides read TGTGCCAGCAGTTACTCGACACAGTTCTACGAGCAGTACTTC. Its protein product is CASSYSTQFYEQYF.